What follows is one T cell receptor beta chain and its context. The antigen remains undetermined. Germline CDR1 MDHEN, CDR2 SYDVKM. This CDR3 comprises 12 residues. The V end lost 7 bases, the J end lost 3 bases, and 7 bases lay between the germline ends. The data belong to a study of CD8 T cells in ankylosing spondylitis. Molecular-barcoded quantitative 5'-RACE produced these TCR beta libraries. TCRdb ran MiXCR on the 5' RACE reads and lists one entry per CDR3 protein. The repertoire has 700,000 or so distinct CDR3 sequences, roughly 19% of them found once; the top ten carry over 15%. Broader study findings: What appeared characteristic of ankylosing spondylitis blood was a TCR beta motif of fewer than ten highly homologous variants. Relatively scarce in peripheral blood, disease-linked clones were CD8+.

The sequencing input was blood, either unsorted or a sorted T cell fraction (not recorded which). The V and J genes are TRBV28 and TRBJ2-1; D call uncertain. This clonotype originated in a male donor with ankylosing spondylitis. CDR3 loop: CASNKDYNEQFF. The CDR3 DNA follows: TGTGCCAGCAACAAGGACTACAATGAGCAGTTCTTC. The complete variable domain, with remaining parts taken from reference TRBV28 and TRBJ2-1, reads DVKVTQSSRYLVKRTGEKVFLECVQDMDHENMFWYRQDPGLGLRLIYFSYDVKMKEKGDIPEGYSVSREKKERFSLILESASTNQTSMYLCASNKDYNEQFFGPGTRLTVL.